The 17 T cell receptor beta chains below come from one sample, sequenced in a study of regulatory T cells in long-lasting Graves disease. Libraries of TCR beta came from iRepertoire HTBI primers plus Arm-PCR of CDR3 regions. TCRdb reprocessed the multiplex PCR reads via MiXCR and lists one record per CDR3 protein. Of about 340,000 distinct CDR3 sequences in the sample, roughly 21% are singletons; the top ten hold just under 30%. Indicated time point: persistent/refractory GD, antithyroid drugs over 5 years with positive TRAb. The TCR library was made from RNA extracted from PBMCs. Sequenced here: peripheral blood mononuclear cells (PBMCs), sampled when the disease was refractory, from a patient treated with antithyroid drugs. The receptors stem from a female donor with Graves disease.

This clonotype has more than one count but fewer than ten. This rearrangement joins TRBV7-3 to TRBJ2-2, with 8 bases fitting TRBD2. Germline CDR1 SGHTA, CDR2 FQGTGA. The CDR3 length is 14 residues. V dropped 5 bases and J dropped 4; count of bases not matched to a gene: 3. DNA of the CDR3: TGTGCCAGCAGCGTGACTAGCGTCACCGGGGAGCTGTTTTTT. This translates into CASSVTSVTGELFF.

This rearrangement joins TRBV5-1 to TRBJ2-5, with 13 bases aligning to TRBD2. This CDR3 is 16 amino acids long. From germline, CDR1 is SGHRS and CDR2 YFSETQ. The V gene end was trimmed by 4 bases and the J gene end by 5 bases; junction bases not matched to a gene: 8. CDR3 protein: CASSRTSGGLRETQYF. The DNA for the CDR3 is TGCGCCAGCAGCAGGACTAGCGGGGGCCTAAGGGAGACCCAGTACTTC. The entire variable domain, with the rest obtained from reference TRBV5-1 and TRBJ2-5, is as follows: KAGVTQTPRYLIKTRGQQVTLSCSPISGHRSVSWYQQTPGQGLQFLFEYFSETQRNKGNFPGRFSGRQFSNSRSEMNVSTLELGDSALYLCASSRTSGGLRETQYFGPGTRLLVL.

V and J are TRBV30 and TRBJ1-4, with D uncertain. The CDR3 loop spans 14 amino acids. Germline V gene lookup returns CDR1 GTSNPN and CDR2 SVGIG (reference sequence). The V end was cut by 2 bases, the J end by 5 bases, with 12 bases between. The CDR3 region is CAWSLERLNEKLFF. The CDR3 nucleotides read TGTGCCTGGAGTTTGGAACGGTTAAATGAAAAACTGTTTTTT. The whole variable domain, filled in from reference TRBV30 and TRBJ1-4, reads SQTIHQWPATLVQPVGSPLSLECTVEGTSNPNLYWYRQAAGRGLQLLFYSVGIGQISSEVPQNLSASRPQDRQFILSSKKLLLSDSGFYLCAWSLERLNEKLFFGSGTQLSVL.

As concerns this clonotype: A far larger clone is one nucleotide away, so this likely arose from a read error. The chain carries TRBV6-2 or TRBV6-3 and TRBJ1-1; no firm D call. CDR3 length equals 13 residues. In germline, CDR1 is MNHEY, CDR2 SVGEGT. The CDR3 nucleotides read TGTGCCAGCAGTCAAACTCCGAACACTGGAGCTTTCTTT. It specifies CASSQTPNTGAFF.

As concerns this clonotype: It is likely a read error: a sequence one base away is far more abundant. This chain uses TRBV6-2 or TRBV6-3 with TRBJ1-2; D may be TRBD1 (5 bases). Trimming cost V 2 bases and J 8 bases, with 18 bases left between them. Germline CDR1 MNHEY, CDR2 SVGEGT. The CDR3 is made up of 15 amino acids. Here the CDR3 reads CASSYLGRSELGYTF. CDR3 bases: TGTGCCAGCAGTTACCTGGGACGGAGTGAGTTGGGCTACACCTTC.

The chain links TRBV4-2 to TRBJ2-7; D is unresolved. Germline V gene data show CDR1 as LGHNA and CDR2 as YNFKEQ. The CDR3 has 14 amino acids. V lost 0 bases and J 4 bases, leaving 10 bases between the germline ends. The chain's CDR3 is CASSQESMQYEQYF. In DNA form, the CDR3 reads TGTGCCAGCAGCCAAGAATCCATGCAGTACGAGCAGTACTTC.

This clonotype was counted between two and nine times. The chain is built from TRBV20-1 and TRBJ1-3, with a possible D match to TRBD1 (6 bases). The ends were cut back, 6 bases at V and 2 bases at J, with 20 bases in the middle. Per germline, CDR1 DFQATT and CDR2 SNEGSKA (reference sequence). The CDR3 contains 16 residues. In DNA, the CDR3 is TGCAGTGCCCCAAGGGGGGTTACCACTGCTGGAAACACCATATATTTT. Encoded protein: CSAPRGVTTAGNTIYF.

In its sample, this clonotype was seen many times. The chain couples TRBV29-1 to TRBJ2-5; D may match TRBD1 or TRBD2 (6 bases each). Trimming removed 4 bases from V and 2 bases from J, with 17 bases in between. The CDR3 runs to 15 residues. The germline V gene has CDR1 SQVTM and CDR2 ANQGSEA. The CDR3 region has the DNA TGCAGCGTTGGGGAGTCCAGGGGAGGACAAGAGACCCAGTACTTC. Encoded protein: CSVGESRGGQETQYF. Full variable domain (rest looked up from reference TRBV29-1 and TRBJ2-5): SAVISQKPSRDICQRGTSLTIQCQVDSQVTMMFWYRQQPGQSLTLIATANQGSEATYESGFVIDKFPISRPNLTFSTLTVSNMSPEDSSIYLCSVGESRGGQETQYFGPGTRLLVL.

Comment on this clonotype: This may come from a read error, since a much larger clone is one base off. CDR3 DNA: TGTGTCAGCAGCCAAGGCGGGACAGCTATCTATGGCTACACCTTC. This gives the protein CVSSQGGTAIYGYTF. The gene calls are TRBV3-1 and TRBJ1-2, with 7 bases aligning to TRBD1. Germline V gives CDR1 LGHDT, CDR2 YNNKEL (reference sequence). This CDR3 spans 15 amino acids.

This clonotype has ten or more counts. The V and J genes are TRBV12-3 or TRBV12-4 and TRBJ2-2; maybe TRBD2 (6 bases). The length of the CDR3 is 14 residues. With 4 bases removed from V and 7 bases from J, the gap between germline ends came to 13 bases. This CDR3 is CASSWGLLNGELFF. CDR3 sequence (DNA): TGTGCCAGCAGTTGGGGACTGCTCAACGGGGAGCTGTTTTTT.

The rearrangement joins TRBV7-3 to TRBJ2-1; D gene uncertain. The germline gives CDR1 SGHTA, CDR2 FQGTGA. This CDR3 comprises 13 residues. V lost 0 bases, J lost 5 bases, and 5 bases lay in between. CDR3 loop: CASSLTRHNEQFF. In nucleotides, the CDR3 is TGTGCCAGCAGCTTAACCAGGCACAATGAGCAGTTCTTC.

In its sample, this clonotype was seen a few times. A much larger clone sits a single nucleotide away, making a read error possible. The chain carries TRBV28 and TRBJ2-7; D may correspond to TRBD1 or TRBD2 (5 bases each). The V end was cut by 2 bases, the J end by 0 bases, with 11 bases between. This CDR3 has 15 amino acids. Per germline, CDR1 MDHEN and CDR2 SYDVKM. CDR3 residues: CASSLRGAGSYEQYF. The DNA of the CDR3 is TGTGCCAGCAGTTTAAGAGGGGCTGGCTCCTACGAGCAGTACTTC.

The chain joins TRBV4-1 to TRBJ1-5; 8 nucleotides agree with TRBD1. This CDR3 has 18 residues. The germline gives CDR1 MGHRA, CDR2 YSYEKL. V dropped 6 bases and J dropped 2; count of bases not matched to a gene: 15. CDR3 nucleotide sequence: TGCGCCAGCAGACTCAGAGTCCCGACAGGGGTAGGCAATCAGCCCCAGCATTTT. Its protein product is CASRLRVPTGVGNQPQHF.

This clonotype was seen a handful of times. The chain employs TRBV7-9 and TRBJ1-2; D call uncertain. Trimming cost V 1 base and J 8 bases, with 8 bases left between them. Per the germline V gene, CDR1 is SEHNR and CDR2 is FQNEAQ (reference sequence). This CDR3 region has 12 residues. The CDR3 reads CASSLEREGYTF. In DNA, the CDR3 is TGTGCCAGCAGCTTAGAACGAGAGGGCTACACCTTC.

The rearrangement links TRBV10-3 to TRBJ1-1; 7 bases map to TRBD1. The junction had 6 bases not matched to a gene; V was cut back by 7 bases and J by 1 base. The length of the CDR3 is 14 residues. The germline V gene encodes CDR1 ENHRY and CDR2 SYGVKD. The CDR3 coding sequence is TGTGCCATCAACCCGACAGGGCAGAACACTGAAGCTTTCTTT. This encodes CAINPTGQNTEAFF.

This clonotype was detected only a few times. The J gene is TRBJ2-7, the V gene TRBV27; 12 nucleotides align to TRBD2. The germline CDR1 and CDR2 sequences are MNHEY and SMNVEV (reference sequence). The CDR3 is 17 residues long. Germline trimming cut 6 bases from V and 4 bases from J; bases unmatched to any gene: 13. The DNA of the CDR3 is TGTGCCAGCAGGGGAGCTAGCGGGAGGGCCGGGGGGTACGAGCAGTACTTC. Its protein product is CASRGASGRAGGYEQYF.

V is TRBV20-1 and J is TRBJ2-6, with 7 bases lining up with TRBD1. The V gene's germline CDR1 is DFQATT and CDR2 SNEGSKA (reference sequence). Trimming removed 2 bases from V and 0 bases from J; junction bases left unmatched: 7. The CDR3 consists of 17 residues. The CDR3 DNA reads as TGCAGTGCTAGAAGGGACAGCGCAAACTCTGGGGCCAACGTCCTGACTTTC. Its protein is CSARRDSANSGANVLTF.